Shown below are 23 T cell receptor beta chains from a single sample sequenced in a study of blood T cell repertoires in COVID-19. Only in-frame clones appear in the TCRdb table, and some are missing; sequencing was by immunoSEQ multiplex PCR. The table lists some 250,000 clones, nearly 90% of them singletons. The sample taken for sequencing was peripheral blood. The source is a human donor in a cohort sampled during active COVID-19.

The genes are TRBV11-1 and TRBJ2-3; a weak D match, TRBD2 (6 bases). The V gene's germline CDR1 is SGHAT and CDR2 FQDESV (reference sequence). CDR3 length equals 15 residues. Trimming took 2 bases from V and 2 from J, leaving 11 bases between them. This CDR3 reads CASSLKRVTTDTQYF. The CDR3 DNA is TGTGCCAGCAGCTTAAAGCGGGTCACCACAGATACGCAGTATTTT.

This chain uses TRBV4-1 with TRBJ2-2, with a possible D match to TRBD1 (6 bases). Per germline, CDR1 MGHRA and CDR2 YSYEKL. The CDR3 loop spans 14 amino acids. V lost 4 bases and J lost 6, with 12 bases in between. CDR3 nucleotides: TGCGCCAGCAGCCGGGGACATAAATCCGGGGAGCTGTTTTTT. Translated: CASSRGHKSGELFF.

V usage is TRBV2 and J usage is TRBJ1-1; D may be TRBD1 (6 bases). The CDR3 covers 13 residues. Trimming removed 4 bases from V and 1 base from J, with 7 bases in between. Germline loops: CDR1 SNHLY, CDR2 FYNNEI. Here the CDR3 DNA reads TGTGCCAGCAGTGCCAGGGGGAACACTGAAGCTTTCTTT. Translated, it gives CASSARGNTEAFF.

The chain uses TRBV25-1 and TRBJ2-3; 9 bases fit TRBD1. V gave up 5 bases and J gave up 2 bases; unmatched junction bases: 5. This CDR3 has 15 residues. The V gene's germline CDR1 is MGHDK and CDR2 SYGVNS. CDR3 amino acids: CASSPWTGDTDTQYF. The CDR3 DNA sequence: TGTGCCAGCAGTCCATGGACAGGGGACACAGATACGCAGTATTTT.

The chain employs TRBV24-1 and TRBJ2-1; weak D call: TRBD1 (6 bases). The germline V gene has CDR1 KGHDR and CDR2 SFDVKD. The CDR3 has 15 amino acids. The V end lost 7 bases, the J end lost 0 bases, and 12 bases lay between the germline ends. In nucleotides, the CDR3 is TGTGCCACCAGGGACAGAGGGGGCTCCTACAATGAGCAGTTCTTC. Protein: CATRDRGGSYNEQFF.

This clone was detected once. The V and J genes are TRBV7-6 and TRBJ2-5; maybe TRBD1 (5 bases). The germline V and J ends were trimmed by 4 bases and 4 bases, with 16 bases remaining between them. CDR1 and CDR2 from the germline V gene are SGHVS and FNYEAQ. This CDR3 is 15 amino acids long. The CDR3 DNA reads TGTGCCAGCAGCTCCCGGACAATATGGCCAGAGACCCAGTACTTC. Its protein is CASSSRTIWPETQYF. Full variable domain (rest looked up from reference TRBV7-6 and TRBJ2-5): GAGVSQSPRYKVTKRGQDVALRCDPISGHVSLYWYRQALGQGPEFLTYFNYEAQQDKSGLPNDRFSAERPEGSISTLTIQRTEQRDSAMYRCASSSRTIWPETQYFGPGTRLLVL.

The rearrangement uses TRBV5-4 and TRBJ2-1; 8 positions match TRBD1. There are 17 residues in the CDR3. V dropped 4 bases and J dropped 4; count of bases not matched to a gene: 13. Germline V gives CDR1 SGHNT, CDR2 YYREEE (reference sequence). CDR3 protein: CASSPKTGGSTYNEQFF. CDR3 DNA sequence: TGTGCCAGCAGCCCAAAAACAGGGGGAAGTACGTACAATGAGCAGTTCTTC.

V is TRBV4-3 and J is TRBJ2-7; D is possibly TRBD2 (6 bases). The V and J ends lost 1 base and 2 bases respectively, with 12 bases between them. Germline V gene sequence: CDR1 LGHNA, CDR2 YSLEER. CDR3 size: 15 residues. The DNA for the CDR3 is TGCGCCAGCAGCCAAGTGGGCGGGGTTGCCTACGAGCAGTACTTC. Amino acids: CASSQVGGVAYEQYF.

The chain uses TRBV7-6 and TRBJ2-7; 9 bases map to TRBD1. CDR1 and CDR2 from the germline V gene are SGHVS and FNYEAQ. The CDR3 is 16 amino acids. After removal of 0 bases from V and 0 bases from J, the junction contained 3 bases not matched to a gene. CDR3 in amino acids: CASSLAPGQGSYEQYF. The CDR3 DNA reads as TGTGCCAGCAGCTTAGCGCCGGGACAGGGCTCCTACGAGCAGTACTTC.

This clone was seen more than once but under ten times. The chain uses TRBV4-1 and TRBJ2-1; 13 bases are shared with TRBD2. CDR1 and CDR2 (germline): MGHRA, YSYEKL. V gave up 0 bases and J gave up 9 bases; unmatched junction bases: 5. CDR3 length equals 16 residues. CDR3 bases: TGCGCCAGCAGCCAAGAAGGGACTAGCGGGATTGGTGAGCAGTTCTTC. Translation: CASSQEGTSGIGEQFF.

The chain has TRBV7-2 and TRBJ1-4; no definite D call. Germline lookup yields CDR1 SGHTA and CDR2 FQGNSA. V was pared by 5 bases and J by 5 bases, with 15 bases between. The CDR3 is 15 residues long. CDR3 nucleotide sequence: TGTGCCAGCAGCCCGGGTGGGAGATTGAATGAAAAACTGTTTTTT. Amino acids: CASSPGGRLNEKLFF.

The gene calls are TRBV10-3 and TRBJ1-5, with D hard to call. This CDR3 comprises 14 residues. Deletions cut 6 bases from V and 1 base from J, with 10 bases between. Germline CDR1 reads ENHRY; CDR2 reads SYGVKD. The CDR3 loop is CAISGYGSNQPQHF. CDR3 nucleotides: TGTGCCATCAGCGGGTACGGAAGCAATCAGCCCCAGCATTTT.

The gene calls are TRBV4-2 and TRBJ2-7; 9 nucleotides align to TRBD2. J gave up 1 base and V 1 base, and 2 bases lay outside the gene matches. This CDR3 region has 15 residues. Per germline, CDR1 LGHNA and CDR2 YNFKEQ. DNA for the CDR3: TGTGCCAGCAGCCAAGCGACTAGCGGATCCTACGAGCAGTACTTC. The encoded protein is CASSQATSGSYEQYF.

V usage is TRBV29-1 and J usage is TRBJ1-5; D perhaps matches TRBD1 (6 bases). The germline V gene encodes CDR1 SQVTM and CDR2 ANQGSEA. The CDR3 covers 14 residues. V was trimmed by 6 bases and J by 2 bases, leaving 14 bases between them. CDR3 DNA sequence: TGCAGCGTGACCAAGGGGGACGGCAATCAGCCCCAGCATTTT. It translates to CSVTKGDGNQPQHF.

This clone showed up just a few times. The chain uses TRBV6-5 and TRBJ2-5; TRBD2 might be the D (5 bases). Germline V gene data show CDR1 as MNHEY and CDR2 as SVGAGI. Deletions cut 3 bases from V and 3 bases from J, with 14 bases between. This CDR3 contains 15 residues. The CDR3 bases are TGTGCCAGCAGTTATTTTAAGTTGGGAGAAGAGACCCAGTACTTC. Protein product: CASSYFKLGEETQYF.

This clone was counted between two and nine times. The chain links TRBV4-2 to TRBJ2-7; 7 bases map to TRBD1. V dropped 1 base and J dropped 6; count of bases not matched to a gene: 6. This CDR3 comprises 14 residues. Germline V lookup: CDR1 LGHNA, CDR2 YNFKEQ. In DNA form, the CDR3 reads TGTGCCAGCAGCCAAGGGCTTGACAGGGTCGAGCAGTACTTC. Its translation is CASSQGLDRVEQYF.

The rearrangement uses TRBV9 and TRBJ1-4; possible D gene TRBD1, 5 bases. Germline V lookup: CDR1 SGDLS, CDR2 YYNGEE. The CDR3 is 14 residues long. Trimming pared 1 base from V and 8 bases from J, leaving 12 bases between. CDR3 protein: CASSVSGQGEKLFF. CDR3 DNA: TGTGCCAGCAGCGTATCCGGGCAGGGAGAAAAACTGTTTTTT.

CDR3 in amino acids: CASSAWTGGTEAFF. In nucleotides, the CDR3 is TGTGCCAGCAGCGCATGGACAGGGGGGACTGAAGCTTTCTTT. The chain combines TRBV9 with TRBJ1-1; 10 positions match TRBD1. The CDR3 contains 14 residues. With 3 bases clipped from V and 5 bases from J, the junction kept 4 bases outside the gene matches. The germline V gene has CDR1 SGDLS and CDR2 YYNGEE.

The rearrangement uses TRBV19 and TRBJ2-6, with 7 bases matching TRBD1. CDR1 is LNHDA and CDR2 is SQIVND in the germline V gene (reference sequence). The CDR3 runs 17 residues. V shed 7 bases and J 2 bases; nucleotides not matched to a gene: 11. CDR3 sequence (DNA): TGTGCCAGTACCTTGACAGGGTCAATAGCTGGGGCCAACGTCCTGACTTTC. Translated, it gives CASTLTGSIAGANVLTF.

To note about this clone: An end of the junction does not agree with germline; a read error may underlie this. The chain couples TRBV5-5 to TRBJ2-7, with D possibly being TRBD1 (5 bases). The CDR3 spans 12 residues. Per germline, CDR1 SGHKS and CDR2 YYEKEE (reference sequence). The chain's CDR3 is CASSLEDRGRNF. The CDR3 nucleotides are TGTGCCAGCAGCTTGGAGGATAGGGGAAGAAACTTC.

DNA of the CDR3: TGCGCCAGCAGCTTTCGCAGGGGGGACGAGCAGTACTTC. Its protein product is CASSFRRGDEQYF. The gene calls are TRBV5-1 and TRBJ2-7; weak D call: TRBD1 (7 bases). Per the germline V gene, CDR1 is SGHRS and CDR2 is YFSETQ. V gave up 2 bases and J gave up 5 bases, with 11 bases separating them. The CDR3 totals 13 residues.

The chain is built from TRBV28 and TRBJ1-6, with D perhaps matching TRBD1 (5 bases). Trimming took 3 bases from V and 0 from J, leaving 18 bases between them. Per germline, CDR1 MDHEN and CDR2 SYDVKM. The CDR3 contains 19 residues. In DNA, the CDR3 is TGTGCCAGCAGTTTGGGGGGTAGGGAGACGAGCTCCTATAATTCACCCCTCCACTTT. Amino acids: CASSLGGRETSSYNSPLHF.

This clone came up once. The chain uses TRBV28 and TRBJ2-7; 9 nucleotides match TRBD1. Looked up from germline, CDR1 is MDHEN and CDR2 is SYDVKM. V shed 5 bases, J shed 2 bases, and the junction held 4 bases outside the gene matches. This CDR3 is built from 14 residues. The CDR3 region is CASSGDRATYEQYF. Written as DNA, the CDR3 is TGTGCCAGCAGTGGGGACAGGGCAACCTACGAGCAGTACTTC.